This TCR beta chain was sequenced in a study of OX40 agonist ivuxolimab in advanced cancers. The table came from immunoSEQ multiplex PCR; TCRdb's copy has only in-frame clones and leaves some out. The sample has around 80,000 clones; roughly 80% are singletons. J gave up 8 bases and V 4 bases, and 2 bases lay outside the gene matches. The CDR3 is made up of 12 amino acids. Germline V CDR1 and CDR2: LGHNA, YSLEER. The material sequenced was CD4+ or CD8+ T cells sorted from blood, taken in a trial of the OX40 agonist ivuxolimab. The chain has TRBV4-3 and TRBJ1-2, with 9 bases lining up with TRBD1. The sequence derives from an adult with an advanced solid tumor such as melanoma, head and neck, liver or kidney cancer. DNA for the CDR3: TGCGCCAGCAGCCGGGGACAGGGCGGCTACACCTTC. Protein: CASSRGQGGYTF.